This T cell receptor beta chain was recorded in a study of T cells expressing NK-cell markers. No DNA is given; TCRdb re-called the 5' RACE reads and lists each CDR3 protein once. Its listing shows 160,000 or so distinct CDR3 sequences. Germline V lookup: CDR1 SGHTA, CDR2 FQGNSA. This CDR3 has 14 amino acids. The V and J genes are TRBV7-2 and TRBJ1-6. This TCR derives from a woman between 18 and 70 years old in good health. Sample: blood T cells: a sorted CD56 or NKG2C T cell subset, CD4+ or CD8+ T cells, or bulk PBMC T cells (not recorded which). The CDR3 is CASSLVGGNSPLHF.